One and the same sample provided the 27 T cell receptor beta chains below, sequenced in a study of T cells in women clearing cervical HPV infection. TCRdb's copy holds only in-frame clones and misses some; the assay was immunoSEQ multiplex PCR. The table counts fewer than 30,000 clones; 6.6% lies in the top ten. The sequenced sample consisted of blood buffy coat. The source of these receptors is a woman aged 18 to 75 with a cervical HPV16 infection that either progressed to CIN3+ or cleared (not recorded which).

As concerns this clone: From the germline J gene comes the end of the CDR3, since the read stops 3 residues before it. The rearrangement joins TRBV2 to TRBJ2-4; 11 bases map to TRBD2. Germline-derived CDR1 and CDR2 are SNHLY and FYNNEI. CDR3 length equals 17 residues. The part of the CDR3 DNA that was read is TGTGCCAGCAGTGAAGCGCCGGGACTAGCGGACCAAGAGACT. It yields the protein CASSEAPGLADQET. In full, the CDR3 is CASSEAPGLADQETQYF.

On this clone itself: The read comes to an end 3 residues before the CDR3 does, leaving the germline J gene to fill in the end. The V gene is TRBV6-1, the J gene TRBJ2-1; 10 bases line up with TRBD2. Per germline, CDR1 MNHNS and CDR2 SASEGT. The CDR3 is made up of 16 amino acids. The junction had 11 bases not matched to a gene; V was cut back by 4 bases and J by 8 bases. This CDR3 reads CASSALRASGSYEQFF. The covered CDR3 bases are TGTGCCAGCAGTGCCCTCCGGGCTAGCGGGAGTTATGAG.

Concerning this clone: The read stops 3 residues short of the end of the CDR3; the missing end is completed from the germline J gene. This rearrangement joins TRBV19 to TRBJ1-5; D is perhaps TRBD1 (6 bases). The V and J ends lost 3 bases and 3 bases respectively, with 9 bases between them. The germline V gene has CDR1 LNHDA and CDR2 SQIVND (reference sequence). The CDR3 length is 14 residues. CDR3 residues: CASSIWDNNQPQHF. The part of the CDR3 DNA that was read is TGTGCCAGTAGTATTTGGGACAACAATCAGCCC.

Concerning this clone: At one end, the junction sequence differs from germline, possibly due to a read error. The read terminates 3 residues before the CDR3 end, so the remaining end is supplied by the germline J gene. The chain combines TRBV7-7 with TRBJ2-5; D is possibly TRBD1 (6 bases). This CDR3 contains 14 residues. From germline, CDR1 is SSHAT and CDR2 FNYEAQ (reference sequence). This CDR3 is CASSLRQDGETQYF. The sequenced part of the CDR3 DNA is TGTGCTAGCAGCTTGAGACAGGATGGAGAGACC.

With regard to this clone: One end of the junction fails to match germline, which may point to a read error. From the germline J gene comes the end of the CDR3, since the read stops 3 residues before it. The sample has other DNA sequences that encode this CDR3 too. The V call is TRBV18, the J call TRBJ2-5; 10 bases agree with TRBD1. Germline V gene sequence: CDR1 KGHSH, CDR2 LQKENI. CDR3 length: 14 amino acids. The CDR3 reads CASSPPGQGMTQYF. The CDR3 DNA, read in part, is TGTGCCAGTTCACCGCCGGGACAGGGGATGACC.

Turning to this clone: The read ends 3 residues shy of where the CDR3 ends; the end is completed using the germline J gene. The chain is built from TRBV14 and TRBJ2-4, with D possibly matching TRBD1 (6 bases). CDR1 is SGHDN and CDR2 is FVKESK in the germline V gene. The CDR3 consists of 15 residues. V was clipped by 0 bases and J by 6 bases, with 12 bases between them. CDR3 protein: CASSQDWQGSNIQYF. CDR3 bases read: TGTGCCAGCAGCCAAGATTGGCAGGGGTCAAACATT.

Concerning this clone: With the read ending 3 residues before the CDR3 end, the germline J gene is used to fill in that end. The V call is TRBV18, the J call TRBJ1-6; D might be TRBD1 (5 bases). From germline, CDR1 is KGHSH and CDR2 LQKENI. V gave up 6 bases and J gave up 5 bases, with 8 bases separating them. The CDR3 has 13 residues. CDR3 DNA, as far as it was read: TGTGCCAGCTCCCCGGGGGATAATTCACCC. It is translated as CASSPGDNSP. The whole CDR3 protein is CASSPGDNSPLHF.

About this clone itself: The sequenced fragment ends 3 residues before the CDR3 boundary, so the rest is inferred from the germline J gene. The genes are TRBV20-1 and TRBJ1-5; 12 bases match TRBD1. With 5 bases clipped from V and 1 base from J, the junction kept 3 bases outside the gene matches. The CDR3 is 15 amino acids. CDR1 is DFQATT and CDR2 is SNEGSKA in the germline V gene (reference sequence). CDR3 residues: CSASGQGASNQPQHF. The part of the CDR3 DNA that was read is TGCAGTGCTTCGGGACAGGGGGCCAGCAATCAGCCC.

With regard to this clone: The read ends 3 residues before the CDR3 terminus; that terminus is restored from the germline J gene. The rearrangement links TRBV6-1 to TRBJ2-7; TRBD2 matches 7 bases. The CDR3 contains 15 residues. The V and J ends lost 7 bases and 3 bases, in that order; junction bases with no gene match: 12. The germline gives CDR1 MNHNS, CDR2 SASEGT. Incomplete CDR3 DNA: TGTGCCAGCACTGAGAGGACTAGGTCGATCTACGAG. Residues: CASTERTRSIYE. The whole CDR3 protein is CASTERTRSIYEQYF.

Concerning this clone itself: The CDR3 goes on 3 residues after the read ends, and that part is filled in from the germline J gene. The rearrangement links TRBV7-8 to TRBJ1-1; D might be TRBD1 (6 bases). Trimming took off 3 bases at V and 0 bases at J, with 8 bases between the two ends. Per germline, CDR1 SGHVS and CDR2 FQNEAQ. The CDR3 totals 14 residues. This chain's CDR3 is CASSFNRVNTEAFF. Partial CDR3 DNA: TGTGCCAGCAGCTTTAACAGGGTGAACACTGAA.

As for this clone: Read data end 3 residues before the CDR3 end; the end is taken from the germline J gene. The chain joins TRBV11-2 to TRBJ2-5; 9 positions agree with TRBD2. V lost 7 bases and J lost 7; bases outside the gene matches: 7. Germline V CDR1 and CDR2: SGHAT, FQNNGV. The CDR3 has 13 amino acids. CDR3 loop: CASTPLREGTQYF. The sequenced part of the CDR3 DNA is TGTGCCAGCACCCCATTGCGGGAGGGGACC. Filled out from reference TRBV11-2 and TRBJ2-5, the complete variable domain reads EAGVAQSPRYKIIEKRQSVAFWCNPISGHATLYWYQQILGQGPKLLIQFQNNGVVDDSQLPKDRFSAERLKGVDSTLKIQPAKLEDSAVYLCASTPLREGTQYFGPGTRLLVL.

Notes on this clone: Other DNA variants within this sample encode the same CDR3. The CDR3 loop reads CASRTGETGANVLTF. The covered CDR3 bases are TGTGCCAGCAGAACAGGGGAAACTGGGGCCAACGTC. This chain joins TRBV2 and TRBJ2-6; 7 bases fit TRBD1. The read ends 3 residues before the CDR3 terminus; that terminus is restored from the germline J gene. The CDR3 length is 15 residues. CDR1 SNHLY and CDR2 FYNNEI come from the germline V gene. V dropped 6 bases and J dropped 2; count of bases not matched to a gene: 4.

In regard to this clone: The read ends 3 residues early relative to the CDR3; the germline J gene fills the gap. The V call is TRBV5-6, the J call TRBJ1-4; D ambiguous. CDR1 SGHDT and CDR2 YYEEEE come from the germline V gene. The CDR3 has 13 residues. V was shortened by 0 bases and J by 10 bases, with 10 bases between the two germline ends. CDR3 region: CASSLVAIGKLFF. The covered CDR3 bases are TGTGCCAGCAGCTTGGTTGCTATTGGAAAA.

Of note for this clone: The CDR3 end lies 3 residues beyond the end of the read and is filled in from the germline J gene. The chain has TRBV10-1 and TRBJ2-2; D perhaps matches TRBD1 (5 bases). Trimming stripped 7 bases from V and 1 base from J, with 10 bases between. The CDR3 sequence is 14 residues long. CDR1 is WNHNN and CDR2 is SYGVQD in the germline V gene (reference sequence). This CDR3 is CASTLDRNTGELFF. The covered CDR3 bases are TGCGCCAGCACCCTCGACAGGAACACCGGGGAG.

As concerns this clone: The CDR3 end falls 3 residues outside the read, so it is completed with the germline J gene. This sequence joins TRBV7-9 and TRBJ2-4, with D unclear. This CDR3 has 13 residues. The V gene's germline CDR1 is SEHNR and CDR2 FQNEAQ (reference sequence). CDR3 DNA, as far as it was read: TGTGCCAGCAGCTTCGCCAGTAACTATGGT. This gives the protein CASSFASNYG. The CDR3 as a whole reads CASSFASNYGQYF.

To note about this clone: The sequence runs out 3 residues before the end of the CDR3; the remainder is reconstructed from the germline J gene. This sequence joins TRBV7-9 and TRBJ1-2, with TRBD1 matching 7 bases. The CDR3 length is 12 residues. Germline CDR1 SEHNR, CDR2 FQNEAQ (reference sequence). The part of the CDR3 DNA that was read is TGTGCCAGCAGCTCAACAGGGGATGAC. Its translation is CASSSTGDD. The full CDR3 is CASSSTGDDYTF.

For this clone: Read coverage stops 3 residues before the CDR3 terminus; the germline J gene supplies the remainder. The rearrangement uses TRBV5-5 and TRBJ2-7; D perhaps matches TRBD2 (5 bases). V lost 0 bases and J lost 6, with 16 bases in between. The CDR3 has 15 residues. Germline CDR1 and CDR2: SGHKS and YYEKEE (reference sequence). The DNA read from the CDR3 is TGTGCCAGCAGCTTGGCCCTGCGGACTGGGATCGAG. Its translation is CASSLALRTGIE. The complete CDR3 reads CASSLALRTGIEQYF.

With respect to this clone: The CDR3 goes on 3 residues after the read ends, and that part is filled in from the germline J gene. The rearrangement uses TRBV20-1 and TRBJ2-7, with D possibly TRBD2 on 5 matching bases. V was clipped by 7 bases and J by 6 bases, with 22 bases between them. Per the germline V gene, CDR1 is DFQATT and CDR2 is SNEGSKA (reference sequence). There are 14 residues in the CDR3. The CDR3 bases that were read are TGCAGTGAAGCGGCAGTAAATGCCCTAAGCGAG. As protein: CSEAAVNALSE. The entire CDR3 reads CSEAAVNALSEQYF.

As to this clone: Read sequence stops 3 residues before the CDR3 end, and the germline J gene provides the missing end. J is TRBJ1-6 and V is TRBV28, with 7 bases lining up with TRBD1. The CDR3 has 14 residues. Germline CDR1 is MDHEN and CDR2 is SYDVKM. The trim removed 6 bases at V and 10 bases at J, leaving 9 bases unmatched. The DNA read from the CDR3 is TGTGCCAGCAGCATTACGACAGGGAACTCACCC. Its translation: CASSITTGNSP. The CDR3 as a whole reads CASSITTGNSPLHF.

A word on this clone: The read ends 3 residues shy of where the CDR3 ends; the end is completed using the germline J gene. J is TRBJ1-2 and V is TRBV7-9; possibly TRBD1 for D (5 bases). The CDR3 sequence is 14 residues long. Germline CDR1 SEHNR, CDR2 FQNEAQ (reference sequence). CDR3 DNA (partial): TGTGCCAGCACTCGACAGAGTAGCTCCTACGAC. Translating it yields CASTRQSSSYD. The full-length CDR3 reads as CASTRQSSSYDYTF.

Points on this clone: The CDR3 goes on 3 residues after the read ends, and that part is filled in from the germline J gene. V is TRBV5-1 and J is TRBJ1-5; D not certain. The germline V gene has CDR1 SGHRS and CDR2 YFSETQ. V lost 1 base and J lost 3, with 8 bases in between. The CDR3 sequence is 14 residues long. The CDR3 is CASSLFRVNQPQHF. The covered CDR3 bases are TGCGCCAGCAGCTTGTTTAGGGTCAATCAGCCC.

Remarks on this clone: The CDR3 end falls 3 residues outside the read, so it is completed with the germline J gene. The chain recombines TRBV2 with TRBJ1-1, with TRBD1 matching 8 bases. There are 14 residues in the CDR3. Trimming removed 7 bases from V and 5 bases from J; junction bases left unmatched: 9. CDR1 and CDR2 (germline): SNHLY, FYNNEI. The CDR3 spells CASIWQGANTEAFF. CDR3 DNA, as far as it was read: TGTGCCAGCATTTGGCAGGGGGCGAATACTGAA.

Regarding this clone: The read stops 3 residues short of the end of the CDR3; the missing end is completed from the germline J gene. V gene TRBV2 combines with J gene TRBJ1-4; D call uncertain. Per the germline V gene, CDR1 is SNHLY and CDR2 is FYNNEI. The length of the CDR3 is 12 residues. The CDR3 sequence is CASKREGSPLFF. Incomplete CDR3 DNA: TGTGCCAGCAAACGAGAAGGGTCACCA.

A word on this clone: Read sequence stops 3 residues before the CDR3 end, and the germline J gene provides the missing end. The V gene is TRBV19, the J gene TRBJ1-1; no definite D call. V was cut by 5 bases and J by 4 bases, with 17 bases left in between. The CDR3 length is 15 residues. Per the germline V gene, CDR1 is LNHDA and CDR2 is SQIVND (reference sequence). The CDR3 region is CASSSPNVRGTEAFF. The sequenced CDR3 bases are TGTGCCAGTAGTTCCCCAAATGTCCGGGGCACTGAA.

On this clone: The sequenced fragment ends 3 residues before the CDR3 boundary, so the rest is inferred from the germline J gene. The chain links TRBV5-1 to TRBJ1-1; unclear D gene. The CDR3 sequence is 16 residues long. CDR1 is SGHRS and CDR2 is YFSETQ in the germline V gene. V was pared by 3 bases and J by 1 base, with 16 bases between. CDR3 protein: CASSSTDLGPNTEAFF. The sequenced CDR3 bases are TGCGCCAGCAGCTCTACAGACCTTGGCCCGAACACTGAA. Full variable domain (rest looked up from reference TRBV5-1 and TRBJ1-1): KAGVTQTPRYLIKTRGQQVTLSCSPISGHRSVSWYQQTPGQGLQFLFEYFSETQRNKGNFPGRFSGRQFSNSRSEMNVSTLELGDSALYLCASSSTDLGPNTEAFFGQGTRLTVV.

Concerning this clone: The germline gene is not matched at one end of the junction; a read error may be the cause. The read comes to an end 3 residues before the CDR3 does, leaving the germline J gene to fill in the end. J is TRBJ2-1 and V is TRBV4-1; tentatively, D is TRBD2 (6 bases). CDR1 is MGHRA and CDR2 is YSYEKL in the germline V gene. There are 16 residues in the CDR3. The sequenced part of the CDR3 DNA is TGCACCAGCAGCCAAGATCTGACTAGGCTGAGCAATGAG. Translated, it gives CTSSQDLTRLSNE. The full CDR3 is CTSSQDLTRLSNEQFF.

CDR3: CASSPTLGNEQFF. CDR3 DNA (partial): TGTGCCAGCAGCCCGACCTTAGGGAATGAG. The chain employs TRBV7-9 and TRBJ2-1; the D is unclear. The read terminates 3 residues ahead of where the CDR3 ends, so the germline J gene completes it. Germline CDR1 is SEHNR and CDR2 is FQNEAQ (reference sequence). The CDR3 runs to 13 residues. V was cut by 5 bases and J by 7 bases, with 12 bases left in between.